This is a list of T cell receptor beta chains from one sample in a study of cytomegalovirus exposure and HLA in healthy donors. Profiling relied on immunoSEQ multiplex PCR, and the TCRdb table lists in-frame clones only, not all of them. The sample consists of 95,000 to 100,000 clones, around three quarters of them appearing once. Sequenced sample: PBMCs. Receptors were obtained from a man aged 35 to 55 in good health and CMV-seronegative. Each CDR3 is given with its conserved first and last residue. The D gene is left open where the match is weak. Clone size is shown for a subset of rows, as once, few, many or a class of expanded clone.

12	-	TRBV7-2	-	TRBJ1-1	CASSQPGTRAFF	TGTGCCAGCAGCCAGCCTGGGACACGAGCTTTCTTT
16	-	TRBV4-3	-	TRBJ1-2	CASSQDQITGFHGYTF	TGCGCCAGCAGCCAGGACCAAATTACAGGGTTCCATGGCTACACCTTC
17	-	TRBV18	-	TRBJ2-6	CASSPQGGSSGANVLTF	TGTGCCAGCTCACCACAAGGAGGGAGCTCTGGGGCCAACGTCCTGACTTTC
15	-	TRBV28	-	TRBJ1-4	CASRNGGGAKEKLFF	TGTGCCAGCAGAAACGGTGGAGGCGCCAAAGAAAAACTGTTTTTT
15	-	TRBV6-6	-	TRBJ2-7	CASSPFEEAWIEQYF	TGTGCCAGCAGCCCATTTGAGGAGGCATGGATCGAGCAGTACTTC
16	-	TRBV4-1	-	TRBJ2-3	CASSQDLGTSTDTQYF	TGCGCCAGCAGCCAAGATCTGGGCACCAGCACAGATACGCAGTATTTT
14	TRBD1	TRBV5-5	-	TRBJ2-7	CASSLRQGDYEQYF	TGTGCCAGCAGCTTGCGCCAGGGGGACTACGAGCAGTACTTC
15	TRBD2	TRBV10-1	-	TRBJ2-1	CASSPRTSGSDEQFF	TGCGCCAGCAGTCCAAGGACTAGCGGGAGCGATGAGCAGTTCTTC
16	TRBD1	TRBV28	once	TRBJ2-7	CASSPGTGPFYYEQYF	TGTGCCAGCAGCCCCGGGACAGGCCCTTTCTACTACGAGCAGTACTTC
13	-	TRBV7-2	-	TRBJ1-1	CASSLRAQDEAFF	TGTGCCAGCAGCTTAAGAGCCCAAGATGAAGCTTTCTTT
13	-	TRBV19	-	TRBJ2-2	CAGSRGRTGELFF	TGTGCCGGATCCCGGGGTCGAACCGGGGAGCTGTTTTTT
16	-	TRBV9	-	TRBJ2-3	CASSVAGEQGGDTQYF	TGTGCCAGCAGCGTAGCGGGGGAGCAGGGGGGAGATACGCAGTATTTT
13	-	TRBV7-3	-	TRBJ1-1	CASSLARGTEAFF	TGTGCCAGCAGCTTAGCCAGAGGCACTGAAGCTTTCTTT
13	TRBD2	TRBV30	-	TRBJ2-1	CAWMGAGGNEQFF	TGTGCCTGGATGGGAGCGGGAGGCAATGAGCAGTTCTTC
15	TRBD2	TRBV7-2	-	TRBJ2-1	CASSYLAGATNEQFF	TGTGCCAGCAGCTATCTAGCGGGGGCCACCAATGAGCAGTTCTTC
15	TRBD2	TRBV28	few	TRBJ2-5	CASSFLAGGGETQYF	TGTGCCAGCAGTTTTCTAGCGGGAGGTGGAGAGACCCAGTACTTC
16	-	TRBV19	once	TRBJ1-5	CASLLQGGKGNQPQHF	TGTGCCAGCCTACTCCAGGGAGGAAAAGGCAATCAGCCCCAGCATTTT
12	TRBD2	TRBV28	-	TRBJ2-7	CASSLAGEGQYF	TGTGCCAGCAGTTTAGCGGGAGAGGGGCAGTACTTC
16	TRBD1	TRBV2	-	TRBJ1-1	CASRFDRVPLNTEAFF	TGTGCCAGCAGGTTCGACAGGGTCCCCTTGAACACTGAAGCTTTCTTT
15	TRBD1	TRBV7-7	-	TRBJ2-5	CASSLYRGSQGTQYF	TGTGCCAGCAGCTTATACAGGGGGTCCCAAGGGACCCAGTACTTC
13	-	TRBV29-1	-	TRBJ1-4	CSVLRGGNEKLFF	TGCAGCGTGCTACGGGGGGGCAATGAAAAACTGTTTTTT
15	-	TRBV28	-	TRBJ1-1	CASGSLNRVGTEAFF	TGTGCCAGCGGGTCACTCAACAGGGTCGGCACTGAAGCTTTCTTT
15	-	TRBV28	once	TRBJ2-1	CASSLGGAAYNEQFF	TGTGCCAGCAGCTTAGGGGGGGCGGCCTACAATGAGCAGTTCTTC
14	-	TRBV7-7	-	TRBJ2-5	CASSSGGGALAQYF	TGTGCCAGCAGCTCGGGCGGAGGGGCCCTCGCCCAGTACTTC
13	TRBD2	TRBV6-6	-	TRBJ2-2	CALAGGGTGELFF	TGTGCATTAGCGGGAGGGGGCACCGGGGAGCTGTTTTTT
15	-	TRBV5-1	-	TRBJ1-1	CASSELLTGPTEAFF	TGCGCCAGCAGCGAACTGCTGACAGGACCCACTGAAGCTTTCTTT
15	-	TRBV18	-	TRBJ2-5	CASSPRGKGLETQYF	TGTGCCAGCTCACCCCGCGGGAAGGGGTTGGAGACCCAGTACTTC
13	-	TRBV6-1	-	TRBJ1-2	CASSEWGDYGYTF	TGTGCCAGCAGTGAATGGGGGGACTATGGCTACACCTTC
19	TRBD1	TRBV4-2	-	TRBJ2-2	CASSAMLYVGTGGTGELFF	TGTGCCAGCAGCGCAATGTTGTATGTGGGGACAGGAGGTACCGGGGAGCTGTTTTTT
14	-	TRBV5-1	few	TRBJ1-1	CASSFGQLNTEAFF	TGCGCCAGCAGCTTTGGACAGCTGAACACTGAAGCTTTCTTT
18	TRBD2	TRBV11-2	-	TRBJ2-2	CASSSLNPSGGAGGELFF	TGTGCCAGCAGCTCCCTTAACCCTAGCGGGGGGGCCGGGGGGGAGCTGTTTTTT
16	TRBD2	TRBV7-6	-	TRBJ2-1	CASSPSSGGDWNEQFF	TGTGCCAGCAGCCCAAGTAGCGGGGGGGATTGGAATGAGCAGTTCTTC
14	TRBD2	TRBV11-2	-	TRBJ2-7	CASSARRGAYEQYF	TGTGCCAGCAGCGCCCGGCGGGGGGCTTACGAGCAGTACTTC
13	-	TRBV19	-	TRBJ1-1	CASKIQGATEAFF	TGTGCCAGTAAAATACAGGGAGCCACTGAAGCTTTCTTT
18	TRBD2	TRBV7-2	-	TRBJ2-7	CASSIGTSGISVSYEQYF	TGTGCCAGCAGCATTGGGACTAGCGGGATCTCCGTCTCCTACGAGCAGTACTTC
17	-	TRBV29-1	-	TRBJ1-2	CSVEDLRDTPPHYGYTF	TGCAGCGTTGAAGATCTCAGGGACACCCCACCGCACTATGGCTACACCTTC